The 15 T cell receptor beta chains below come from one sample, sequenced in a study of siplizumab effects on memory and regulatory T cells. These receptors lack a known antigen. A 37°C coculture lasting 6 days was applied to the mixed lymphocyte reaction cells. Clones were read by immunoSEQ multiplex PCR, and TCRdb kept only the in-frame ones, dropping some. This sample carries roughly 5,000 clones, 50% of them seen once, and the ten largest clones take about 83%. Sequences were obtained from CFSE-low (dividing) CD8+ T cells sorted from an allogeneic mixed lymphocyte reaction. All receptors come from a human donor in good health; the cells came from an allogeneic mixed lymphocyte reaction. Some clones in this sample may be carry-over from other donors' samples.

This clone has more than one count but fewer than ten. This chain links TRBV6-5 with TRBJ2-7; D gene uncertain. The CDR3 totals 15 residues. Germline V gene sequence: CDR1 MNHEY, CDR2 SVGAGI. V gave up 0 bases and J gave up 6 bases, with 15 bases separating them. This CDR3 is CASSYSLVGSGEQYF. Here the CDR3 DNA reads TGTGCCAGCAGTTACTCCCTGGTCGGTTCGGGCGAGCAGTACTTC.

The gene calls are TRBV7-6 and TRBJ1-2; D is unresolved. V gave up 6 bases and J gave up 5 bases, with 13 bases separating them. CDR3 length: 13 residues. Germline-derived CDR1 and CDR2 are SGHVS and FNYEAQ. The CDR3 region is CASSFGNRYGYTF. DNA of the CDR3: TGTGCCAGCAGTTTTGGGAACCGATATGGCTACACCTTC.

This clone showed up just a few times. The rearrangement links TRBV27 to TRBJ2-7, with no clear D. The CDR3 runs to 13 residues. Germline V gene data show CDR1 as MNHEY and CDR2 as SMNVEV (reference sequence). V lost 4 bases and J lost 5, with 12 bases in between. CDR3 in amino acids: CASSSTRFNEQYF. The CDR3 nucleotides read TGTGCCAGCAGTTCGACGCGTTTCAACGAGCAGTACTTC.

In its sample, this clone was seen a few times. The chain carries TRBV29-1 and TRBJ2-5; D is tentatively TRBD1 or TRBD2 (7 bases each). Germline values: CDR1 SQVTM, CDR2 ANQGSEA. The CDR3 sequence is 13 residues long. The germline V and J ends were trimmed by 6 bases and 5 bases, with 16 bases remaining between them. The CDR3 spells CSVRGGGYETQYF. The CDR3 coding sequence is TGCAGCGTCCGGGGAGGGGGCTACGAGACCCAGTACTTC.

This rearrangement joins TRBV19 to TRBJ2-7, with 8 nucleotides matching TRBD2. The CDR3 runs to 14 residues. Trimming cost V 5 bases and J 3 bases; bases outside gene matches: 6. Germline CDR1 reads LNHDA; CDR2 reads SQIVND (reference sequence). CDR3 in amino acids: CASSVTLADYEQYF. CDR3 bases: TGTGCCAGTAGTGTAACACTAGCGGACTACGAGCAGTACTTC.

The sample holds one count of this clone. This sequence joins TRBV12-5 and TRBJ2-1; 13 nucleotides agree with TRBD2. Germline CDR1 LGHNT, CDR2 FRNRAP. CDR3 length equals 16 residues. The junction had 9 bases not matched to a gene; V was cut back by 7 bases and J by 6 bases. As DNA, the CDR3 is TGTGCTAGTGCTTTAGTACTAGCGGGAGGGTCCAATGAGCAGTTCTTC. Protein sequence: CASALVLAGGSNEQFF.

The CDR3 coding sequence is TGTGCCACCGCAACAGGGGAGGGGGAAAAACTGTTTTTT. It is translated as CATATGEGEKLFF. The chain employs TRBV2 and TRBJ1-4; 7 bases align to TRBD1. Looked up from germline, CDR1 is SNHLY and CDR2 is FYNNEI. The trim removed 10 bases at V and 8 bases at J, leaving 10 bases unmatched. The CDR3 covers 13 residues.

The chain recombines TRBV27 with TRBJ1-2; D ambiguous. V dropped 6 bases and J dropped 2 bases, with 13 bases sitting between them. Germline CDR1 reads MNHEY; CDR2 reads SMNVEV (reference sequence). The CDR3 extends over 14 amino acids. The CDR3 DNA is TGTGCCAGCAGCCTCTTCCCGGGAAACTATGGCTACACCTTC. Protein product: CASSLFPGNYGYTF.

The chain uses TRBV5-6 and TRBJ2-5; 9 positions agree with TRBD2. The J call may not be correct, given that the DNA end is closer to TRBJ2-7. Germline V lookup: CDR1 SGHDT, CDR2 YYEEEE. CDR3 length: 15 amino acids. As DNA, the CDR3 is TGTGCCACTGTATGGGTTGTAGCGGGAGTGGGCGAGCAGTACTTC. Amino acids: CATVWVVAGVGEQYF.

This clone was counted a single time. The CDR3 here is CASSPLANPWPNTGELFF. CDR3 nucleotides: TGTGCCAGCAGCCCCCTTGCCAACCCCTGGCCGAACACCGGGGAGCTGTTTTTT. V is TRBV9 and J is TRBJ2-2; D unclear. This CDR3 has 18 residues. Germline assignment: CDR1 SGDLS and CDR2 YYNGEE. The V end was cut by 4 bases, the J end by 0 bases, with 19 bases between.

This chain uses TRBV6-6 with TRBJ2-1, with D perhaps TRBD1 (5 bases). V was cut by 0 bases and J by 7 bases, with 7 bases left in between. The CDR3 has 13 residues. Germline CDR1 is MNHNY and CDR2 is SVGAGI (reference sequence). This CDR3 reads CASSYSGVNEQFF. In DNA form, the CDR3 reads TGTGCCAGCAGTTACTCAGGGGTTAATGAGCAGTTCTTC.

This chain connects TRBV28 to TRBJ2-7, with 7 bases that match TRBD1. Germline V lookup: CDR1 MDHEN, CDR2 SYDVKM. The CDR3 contains 14 residues. J gave up 2 bases and V 2 bases, and 3 bases lay outside the gene matches. CDR3 loop: CASSLLGGAYEQYF. The CDR3 DNA reads as TGTGCCAGCAGTTTACTAGGGGGCGCCTACGAGCAGTACTTC.

This clone was found a few times. The chain joins TRBV19 to TRBJ2-1, with 10 positions matching TRBD2. V was clipped by 5 bases and J by 9 bases; unmatched bases: 7. The CDR3 spans 14 residues. Germline V CDR1 and CDR2: LNHDA, SQIVND (reference sequence). The CDR3 DNA is TGTGCCAGTAGTTCGGTAGCGGGAGGTTTTGAGCAGTTCTTC. Translated, it gives CASSSVAGGFEQFF.

V and J are TRBV27 and TRBJ2-1; 9 nucleotides match TRBD2. V lost 3 bases to trimming and J lost 6 bases; unmatched junction nucleotides: 6. The germline CDR1 and CDR2 sequences are MNHEY and SMNVEV (reference sequence). The CDR3 extends over 15 amino acids. The CDR3 spells CASSFGGTSFNEQFF. For the CDR3, the DNA is TGTGCCAGCAGTTTTGGGGGGACTAGCTTCAATGAGCAGTTCTTC.

By sample share, this clone is medium-sized. The chain has TRBV19 and TRBJ2-7, with 7 positions matching TRBD2. This CDR3 has 16 residues. Germline values: CDR1 LNHDA, CDR2 SQIVND (reference sequence). V dropped 1 base and J dropped 0; count of bases not matched to a gene: 6. The CDR3 sequence: CASSIGSGTGSYEQYF. The CDR3 coding sequence is TGTGCCAGTAGTATAGGAAGCGGGACGGGCTCCTACGAGCAGTACTTC. Filled out from reference TRBV19 and TRBJ2-7, the complete variable domain reads DGGITQSPKYLFRKEGQNVTLSCEQNLNHDAMYWYRQDPGQGLRLIYYSQIVNDFQKGDIAEGYSVSREKKESFPLTVTSAQKNPTAFYLCASSIGSGTGSYEQYFGPGTRLTVT.